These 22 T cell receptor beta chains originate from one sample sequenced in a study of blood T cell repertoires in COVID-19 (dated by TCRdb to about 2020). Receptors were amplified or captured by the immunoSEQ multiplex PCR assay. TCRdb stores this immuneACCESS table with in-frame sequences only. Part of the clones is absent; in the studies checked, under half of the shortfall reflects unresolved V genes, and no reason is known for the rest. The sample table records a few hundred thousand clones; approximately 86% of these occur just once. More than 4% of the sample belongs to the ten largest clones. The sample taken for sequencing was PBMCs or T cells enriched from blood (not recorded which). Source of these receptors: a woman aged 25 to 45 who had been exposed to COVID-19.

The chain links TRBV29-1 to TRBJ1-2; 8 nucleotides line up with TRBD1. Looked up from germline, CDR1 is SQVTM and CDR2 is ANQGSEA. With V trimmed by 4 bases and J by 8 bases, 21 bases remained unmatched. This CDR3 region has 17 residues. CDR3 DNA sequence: TGCAGCGTTGGTTCGAATCCGGGACAGGAGTTTATGAGGGGCTACACCTTC. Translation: CSVGSNPGQEFMRGYTF.

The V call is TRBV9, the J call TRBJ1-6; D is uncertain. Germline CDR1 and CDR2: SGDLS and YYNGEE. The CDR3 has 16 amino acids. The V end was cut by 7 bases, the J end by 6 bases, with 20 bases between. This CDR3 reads CASGPGGSSSNSPLHF. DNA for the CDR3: TGTGCCAGCGGGCCGGGAGGGTCATCATCTAATTCACCCCTCCACTTT.

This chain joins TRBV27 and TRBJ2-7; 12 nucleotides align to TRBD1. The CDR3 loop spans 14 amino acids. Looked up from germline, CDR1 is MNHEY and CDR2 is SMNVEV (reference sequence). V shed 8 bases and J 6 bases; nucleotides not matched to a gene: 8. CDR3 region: CASAPGTGGLEQYF. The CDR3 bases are TGTGCCAGCGCCCCGGGGACAGGGGGCCTCGAGCAGTACTTC.

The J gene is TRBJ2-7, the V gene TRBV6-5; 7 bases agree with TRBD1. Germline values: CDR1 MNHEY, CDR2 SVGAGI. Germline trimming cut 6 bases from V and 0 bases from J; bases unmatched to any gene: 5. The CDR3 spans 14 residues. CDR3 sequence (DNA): TGTGCCAGCAGCCAACAGGGGTACTCCTACGAGCAGTACTTC. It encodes CASSQQGYSYEQYF.

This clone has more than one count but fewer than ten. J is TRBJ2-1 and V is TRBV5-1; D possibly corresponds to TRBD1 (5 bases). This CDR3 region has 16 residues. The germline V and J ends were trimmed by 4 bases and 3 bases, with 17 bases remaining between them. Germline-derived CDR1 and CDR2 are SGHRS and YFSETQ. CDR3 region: CASSPPQGLIYNEQFF. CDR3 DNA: TGCGCCAGCAGCCCCCCTCAGGGCTTGATCTACAATGAGCAGTTCTTC.

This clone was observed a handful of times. The CDR3 sequence is CASSLVGGKFF. In DNA form, the CDR3 reads TGTGCCAGCAGCTTAGTTGGGGGGAAGTTCTTC. The chain employs TRBV7-9 and TRBJ2-1; a weak D match, TRBD2 (6 bases). The CDR3 is 11 residues long. V was pared by 1 base and J by 14 bases, with 9 bases between. CDR1 SEHNR and CDR2 FQNEAQ come from the germline V gene (reference sequence).

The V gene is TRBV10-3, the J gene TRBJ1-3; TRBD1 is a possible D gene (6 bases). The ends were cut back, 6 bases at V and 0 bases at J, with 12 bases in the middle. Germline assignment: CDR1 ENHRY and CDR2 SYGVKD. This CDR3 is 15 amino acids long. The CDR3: CAIREGTSSGNTIYF. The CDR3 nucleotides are TGTGCCATCAGAGAAGGGACAAGCTCTGGAAACACCATATATTTT.

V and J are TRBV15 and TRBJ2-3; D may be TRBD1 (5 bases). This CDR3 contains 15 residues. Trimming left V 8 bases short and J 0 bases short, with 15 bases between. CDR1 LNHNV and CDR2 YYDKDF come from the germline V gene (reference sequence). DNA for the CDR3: TGTGCCACCGCGGCAGGGAATCCTAGCACAGATACGCAGTATTTT. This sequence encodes CATAAGNPSTDTQYF.

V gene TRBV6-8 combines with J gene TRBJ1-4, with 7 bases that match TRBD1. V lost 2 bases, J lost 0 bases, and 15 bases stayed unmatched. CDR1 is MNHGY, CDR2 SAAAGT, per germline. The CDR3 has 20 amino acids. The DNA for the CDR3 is TGTGCCAGCAGTTACACCCCTTCGGGACAGCCTATCCCAACTAATGAAAAACTGTTTTTT. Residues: CASSYTPSGQPIPTNEKLFF.

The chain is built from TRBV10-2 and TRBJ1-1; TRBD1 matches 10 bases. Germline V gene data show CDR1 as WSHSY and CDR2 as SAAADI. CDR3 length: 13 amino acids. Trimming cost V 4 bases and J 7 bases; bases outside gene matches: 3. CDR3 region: CASSGQGANEAFF. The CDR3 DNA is TGCGCCAGCAGTGGACAGGGGGCAAATGAAGCTTTCTTT.

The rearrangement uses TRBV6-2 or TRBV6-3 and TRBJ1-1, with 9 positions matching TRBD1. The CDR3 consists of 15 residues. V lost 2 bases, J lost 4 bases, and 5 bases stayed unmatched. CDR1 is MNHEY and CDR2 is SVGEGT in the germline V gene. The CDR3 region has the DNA TGTGCCAGCAGTTACCTAGGACAGGGGCGCACTGAAGCTTTCTTT. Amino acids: CASSYLGQGRTEAFF.

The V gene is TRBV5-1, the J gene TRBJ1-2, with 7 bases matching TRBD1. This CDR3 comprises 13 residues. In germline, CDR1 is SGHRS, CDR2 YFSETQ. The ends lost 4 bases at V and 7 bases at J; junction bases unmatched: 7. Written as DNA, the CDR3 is TGCGCCAGCAGCATAACAGGGGCGAGTGGCTACACCTTC. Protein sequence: CASSITGASGYTF.

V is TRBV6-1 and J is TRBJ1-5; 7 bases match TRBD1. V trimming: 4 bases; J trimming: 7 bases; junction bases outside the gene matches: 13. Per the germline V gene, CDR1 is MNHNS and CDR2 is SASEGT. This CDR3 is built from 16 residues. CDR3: CASSGRQGEGGQPQHF. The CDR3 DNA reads TGTGCCAGCAGTGGCCGACAGGGAGAAGGTGGGCAGCCCCAGCATTTT.

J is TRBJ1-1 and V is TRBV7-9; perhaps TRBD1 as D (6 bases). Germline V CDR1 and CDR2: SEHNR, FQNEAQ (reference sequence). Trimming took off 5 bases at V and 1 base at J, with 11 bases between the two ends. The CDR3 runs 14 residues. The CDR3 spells CASSLQTGNTEAFF. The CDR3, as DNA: TGTGCCAGCAGCCTCCAGACAGGGAACACTGAAGCTTTCTTT. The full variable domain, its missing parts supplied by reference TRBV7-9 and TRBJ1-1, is DTGVSQNPRHKITKRGQNVTFRCDPISEHNRLYWYRQTLGQGPEFLTYFQNEAQLEKSRLLSDRFSAERPKGSFSTLEIQRTEQGDSAMYLCASSLQTGNTEAFFGQGTRLTVV.

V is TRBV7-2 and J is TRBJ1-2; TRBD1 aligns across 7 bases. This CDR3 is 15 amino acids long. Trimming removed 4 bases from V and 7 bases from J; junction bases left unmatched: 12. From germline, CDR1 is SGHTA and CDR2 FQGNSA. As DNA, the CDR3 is TGTGCCAGCAGCTCCGGTGGGACAGTGAGTGGTGGCTACACCTTC. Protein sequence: CASSSGGTVSGGYTF.

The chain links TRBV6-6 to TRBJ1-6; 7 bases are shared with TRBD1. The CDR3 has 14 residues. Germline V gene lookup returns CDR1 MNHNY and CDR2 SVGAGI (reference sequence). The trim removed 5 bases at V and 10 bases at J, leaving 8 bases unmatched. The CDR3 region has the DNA TGTGCCAGCAGTCCACAGGGGAAGGGATCACCCCTCCACTTT. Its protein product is CASSPQGKGSPLHF.

CDR3 residues: CASSDQRPGPQHF. The CDR3 DNA reads as TGTGCCAGCAGTGACCAACGCCCAGGGCCCCAGCATTTT. V gene TRBV6-1 combines with J gene TRBJ1-5; D not certain. This CDR3 region has 13 residues. V dropped 3 bases and J dropped 9 bases, with 12 bases sitting between them. From germline, CDR1 is MNHNS and CDR2 SASEGT.

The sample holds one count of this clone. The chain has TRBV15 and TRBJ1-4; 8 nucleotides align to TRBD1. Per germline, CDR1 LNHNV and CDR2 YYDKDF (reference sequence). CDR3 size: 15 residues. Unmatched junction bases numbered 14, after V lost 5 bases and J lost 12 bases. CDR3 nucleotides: TGTGCCACCAGCGGAAACGGACAGGGAGGTGAGGAACTGTTTTTT. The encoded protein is CATSGNGQGGEELFF. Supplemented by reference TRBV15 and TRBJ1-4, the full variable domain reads DAMVIQNPRYQVTQFGKPVTLSCSQTLNHNVMYWYQQKSSQAPKLLFHYYDKDFNNEADTPDNFQSRRPNTSFCFLDIRSPGLGDTAMYLCATSGNGQGGEELFFGSGTQLSVL.

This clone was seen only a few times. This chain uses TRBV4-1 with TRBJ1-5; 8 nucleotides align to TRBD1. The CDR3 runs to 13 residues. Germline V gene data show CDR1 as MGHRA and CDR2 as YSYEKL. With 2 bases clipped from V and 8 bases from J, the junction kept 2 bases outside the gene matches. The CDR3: CASSQKQGEPQHF. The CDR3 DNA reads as TGCGCCAGCAGCCAAAAACAGGGGGAGCCCCAGCATTTT.

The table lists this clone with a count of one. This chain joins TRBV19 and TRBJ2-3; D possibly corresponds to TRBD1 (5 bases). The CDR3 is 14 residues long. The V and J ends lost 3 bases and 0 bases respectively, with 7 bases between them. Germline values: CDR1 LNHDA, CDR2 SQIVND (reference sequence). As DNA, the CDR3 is TGTGCCAGTAGTATGACAGCTAGCACAGATACGCAGTATTTT. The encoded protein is CASSMTASTDTQYF.

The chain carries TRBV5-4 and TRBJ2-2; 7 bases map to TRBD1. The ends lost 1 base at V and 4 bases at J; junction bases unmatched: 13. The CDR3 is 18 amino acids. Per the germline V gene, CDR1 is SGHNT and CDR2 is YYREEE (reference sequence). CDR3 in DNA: TGTGCCAGCAGCTTGTGGCTTACGGGACAGACCTCCACCGGGGAGCTGTTTTTT. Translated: CASSLWLTGQTSTGELFF.

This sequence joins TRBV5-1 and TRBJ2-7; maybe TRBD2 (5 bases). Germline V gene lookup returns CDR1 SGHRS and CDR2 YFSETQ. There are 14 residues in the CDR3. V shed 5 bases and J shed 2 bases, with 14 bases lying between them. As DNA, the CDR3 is TGCGCCAGCAGTCAGGCGGGCAGCCCCTACGAGCAGTACTTC. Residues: CASSQAGSPYEQYF.